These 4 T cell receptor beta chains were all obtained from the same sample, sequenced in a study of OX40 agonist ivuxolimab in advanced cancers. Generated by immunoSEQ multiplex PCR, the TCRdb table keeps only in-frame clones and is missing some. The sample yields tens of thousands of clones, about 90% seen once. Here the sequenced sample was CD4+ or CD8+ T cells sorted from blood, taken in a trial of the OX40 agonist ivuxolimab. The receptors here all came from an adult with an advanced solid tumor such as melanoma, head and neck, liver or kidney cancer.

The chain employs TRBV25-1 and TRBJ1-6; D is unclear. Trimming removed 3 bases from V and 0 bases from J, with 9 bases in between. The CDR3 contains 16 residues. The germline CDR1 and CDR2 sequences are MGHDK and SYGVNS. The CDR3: CASSDTTSSYNSPLHF. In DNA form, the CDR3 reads TGTGCCAGCAGTGATACCACGAGCTCCTATAATTCACCCCTCCACTTT.

The CDR3 DNA sequence: TGTGCCAGCAGCTGGGAGACAGGGGGCTACACTGAAGCTTTCTTT. Translated: CASSWETGGYTEAFF. The chain carries TRBV5-6 and TRBJ1-1; TRBD1 agrees at 10 bases. Per germline, CDR1 SGHDT and CDR2 YYEEEE. The trim removed 3 bases at V and 3 bases at J, leaving 5 bases unmatched. This CDR3 has 15 residues.

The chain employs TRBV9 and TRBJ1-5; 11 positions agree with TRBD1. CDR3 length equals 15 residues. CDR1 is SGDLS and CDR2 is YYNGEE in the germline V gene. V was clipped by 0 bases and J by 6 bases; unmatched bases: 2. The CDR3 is CASSVDGQGAQPQHF. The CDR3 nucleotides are TGTGCCAGCAGCGTAGACGGACAGGGGGCTCAGCCCCAGCATTTT.

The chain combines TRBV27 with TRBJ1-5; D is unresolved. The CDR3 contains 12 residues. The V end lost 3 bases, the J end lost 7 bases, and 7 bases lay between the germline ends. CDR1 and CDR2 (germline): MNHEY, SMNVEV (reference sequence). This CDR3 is CASSFHGQPQHF. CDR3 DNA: TGTGCCAGCAGTTTCCATGGACAGCCCCAGCATTTT.